Following are 10 T cell receptor beta chains from one sample sequenced in a study of T cell responses to AZD1222 COVID-19 vaccine. TCRdb's table, derived via immunoSEQ multiplex PCR, lists solely in-frame clones and lacks some. The sample includes more than 110,000 clones, roughly nine tenths of them seen just once. The starting material was peripheral blood, obtained on day 0 of AZD1222 vaccination. Receptors originate from an adult in good health.

The chain combines TRBV30 with TRBJ1-1, with D maybe TRBD1 (6 bases). V gave up 0 bases and J gave up 0 bases, with 17 bases separating them. From germline, CDR1 is GTSNPN and CDR2 SVGIG (reference sequence). The CDR3 spans 17 residues. CDR3 coding DNA: TGTGCCTGGAGTGTACGAGGGGGTAGGGGGATGAACACTGAAGCTTTCTTT. This translates into CAWSVRGGRGMNTEAFF.

The chain employs TRBV11-3 and TRBJ2-1, with 11 bases that match TRBD2. This CDR3 contains 16 residues. From germline, CDR1 is SGHNT and CDR2 YENEEA. The J segment lost 6 bases and the V segment lost 5 bases, leaving 9 bases of the junction unmatched. CDR3 sequence reads: CASSPVTSGSVNEQFF. The CDR3 bases are TGTGCCAGCAGCCCCGTAACTAGCGGGAGTGTCAATGAGCAGTTCTTC.

The chain has TRBV5-4 and TRBJ1-4; weak D call: TRBD1 (6 bases). This CDR3 region has 14 residues. Germline loops: CDR1 SGHNT, CDR2 YYREEE (reference sequence). Between the trimmed V and J ends, which lost 4 bases and 5 bases, there was a span of 12 bases. The CDR3 region is CASSRGRENEKLFF. Here the CDR3 DNA reads TGTGCCAGCAGCCGGGGGCGGGAAAATGAAAAACTGTTTTTT.

A remark on this clone: Other DNA sequences in this sample translate to the same CDR3. V gene TRBV18 combines with J gene TRBJ2-7; D uncertain. Trimming took off 3 bases at V and 4 bases at J, with 10 bases between the two ends. CDR1 is KGHSH, CDR2 LQKENI, per germline. There are 13 residues in the CDR3. CDR3 loop: CASSPIPGYEQYF. CDR3 DNA: TGTGCCAGCTCACCTATCCCCGGTTACGAGCAGTACTTC. Drawing the rest from reference TRBV18 and TRBJ2-7, the complete variable domain is NAGVMQNPRHLVRRRGQEARLRCSPMKGHSHVYWYRQLPEEGLKFMVYLQKENIIDESGMPKERFSAEFPKEGPSILRIQQVVRGDSAAYFCASSPIPGYEQYFGPGTRLTVT.

CDR3 amino acids: CASSLVLGDRSQPQHF. The CDR3 coding sequence is TGTGCCAGCAGCTTAGTCCTCGGGGATAGGAGTCAGCCCCAGCATTTT. This chain connects TRBV7-9 to TRBJ1-5, with D unresolved. This CDR3 region has 16 residues. The V gene's germline CDR1 is SEHNR and CDR2 FQNEAQ (reference sequence). The V end lost 1 base, the J end lost 6 bases, and 16 bases lay between the germline ends.

This chain links TRBV19 with TRBJ1-1; maybe TRBD1 (6 bases). Germline V lookup: CDR1 LNHDA, CDR2 SQIVND (reference sequence). The germline V and J ends were trimmed by 7 bases and 7 bases, with 16 bases remaining between them. CDR3 length equals 13 residues. The CDR3 loop is CASNSWGAVEAFF. The CDR3 region has the DNA TGTGCCAGTAATTCGTGGGGGGCGGTTGAAGCTTTCTTT.

The gene calls are TRBV7-6 and TRBJ1-1, with D tentatively TRBD1 (5 bases). Germline CDR1 SGHVS, CDR2 FNYEAQ. Trimming stripped 3 bases from V and 0 bases from J, with 11 bases between. The CDR3 covers 15 residues. CDR3 in amino acids: CASSFQQGLNTEAFF. The CDR3, as DNA: TGTGCCAGCAGCTTTCAGCAGGGTCTGAACACTGAAGCTTTCTTT.

This sequence joins TRBV2 and TRBJ1-2, with D possibly being TRBD1 (6 bases). The CDR3 is 14 residues long. The V gene lost 4 bases and the J gene lost 2 bases, with 11 bases spanning the gap. Per the germline V gene, CDR1 is SNHLY and CDR2 is FYNNEI. The CDR3 DNA reads as TGTGCCAGCAGTGCTACGGGGGCGAACTATGGCTACACCTTC. Protein: CASSATGANYGYTF. Full variable domain (rest looked up from reference TRBV2 and TRBJ1-2): EPEVTQTPSHQVTQMGQEVILRCVPISNHLYFYWYRQILGQKVEFLVSFYNNEISEKSEIFDDQFSVERPDGSNFTLKIRSTKLEDSAMYFCASSATGANYGYTFGSGTRLTVV.

The genes are TRBV7-6 and TRBJ2-1, with 8 bases aligning to TRBD2. CDR3 length: 15 amino acids. Germline lookup yields CDR1 SGHVS and CDR2 FNYEAQ. V shed 7 bases, J shed 7 bases, and the junction held 12 bases outside the gene matches. The CDR3 sequence: CASIAGGLLGNEQFF. CDR3 nucleotide sequence: TGTGCCAGCATCGCGGGAGGTCTTCTTGGGAATGAGCAGTTCTTC.

This sequence joins TRBV6-5 and TRBJ2-5; no reliable D call. Trimming removed 7 bases at V and 5 bases at J, with 17 bases between. The CDR3 is 14 amino acids. Per germline, CDR1 MNHEY and CDR2 SVGAGI. The CDR3 bases are TGTGCCAGCACCCTAGGGCTAGTCGGGGAGACCCAGTACTTC. This encodes CASTLGLVGETQYF.